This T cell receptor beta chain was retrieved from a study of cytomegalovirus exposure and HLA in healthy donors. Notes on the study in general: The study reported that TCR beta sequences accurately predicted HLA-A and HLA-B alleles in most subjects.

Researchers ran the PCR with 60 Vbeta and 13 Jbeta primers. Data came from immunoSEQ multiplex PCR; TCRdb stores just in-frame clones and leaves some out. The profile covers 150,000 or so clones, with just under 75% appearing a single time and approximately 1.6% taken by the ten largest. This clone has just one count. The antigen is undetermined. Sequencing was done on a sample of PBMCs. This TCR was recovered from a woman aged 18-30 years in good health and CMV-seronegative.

The CDR3 coding sequence is TGTGCCAGCAGCGCCCCCCAGGGTCCCTCTGGAAACACCATATATTTT. Translated: CASSAPQGPSGNTIYF. The chain is built from TRBV9 and TRBJ1-3, with D perhaps matching TRBD1 (5 bases). Germline assignment: CDR1 SGDLS and CDR2 YYNGEE. Trimming removed 3 bases from V and 0 bases from J, with 13 bases in between. This CDR3 contains 16 residues. Drawing the rest from reference TRBV9 and TRBJ1-3, the complete variable domain is DSGVTQTPKHLITATGQRVTLRCSPRSGDLSVYWYQQSLDQGLQFLIQYYNGEERAKGNILERFSAQQFPDLHSELNLSSLELGDSALYFCASSAPQGPSGNTIYFGEGSWLTVV.